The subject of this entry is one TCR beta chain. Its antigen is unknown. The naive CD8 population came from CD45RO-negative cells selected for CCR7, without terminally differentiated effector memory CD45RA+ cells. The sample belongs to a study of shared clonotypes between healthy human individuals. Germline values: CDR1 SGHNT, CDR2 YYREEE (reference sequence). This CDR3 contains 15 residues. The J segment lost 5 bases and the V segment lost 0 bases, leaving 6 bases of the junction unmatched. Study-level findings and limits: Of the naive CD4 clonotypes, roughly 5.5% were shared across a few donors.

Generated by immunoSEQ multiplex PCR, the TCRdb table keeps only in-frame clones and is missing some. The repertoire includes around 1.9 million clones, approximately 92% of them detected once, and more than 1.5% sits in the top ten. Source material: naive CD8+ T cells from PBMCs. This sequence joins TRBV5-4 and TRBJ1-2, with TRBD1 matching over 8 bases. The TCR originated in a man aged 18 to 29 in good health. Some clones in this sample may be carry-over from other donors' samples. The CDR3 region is CASSLEQGAGYGYTF. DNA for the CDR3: TGTGCCAGCAGCTTGGAGCAGGGGGCTGGGTATGGCTACACCTTC. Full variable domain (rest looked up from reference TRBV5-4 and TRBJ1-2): ETGVTQSPTHLIKTRGQQVTLRCSSQSGHNTVSWYQQALGQGPQFIFQYYREEENGRGNFPPRFSGLQFPNYSSELNVNALELDDSALYLCASSLEQGAGYGYTFGSGTRLTVV.